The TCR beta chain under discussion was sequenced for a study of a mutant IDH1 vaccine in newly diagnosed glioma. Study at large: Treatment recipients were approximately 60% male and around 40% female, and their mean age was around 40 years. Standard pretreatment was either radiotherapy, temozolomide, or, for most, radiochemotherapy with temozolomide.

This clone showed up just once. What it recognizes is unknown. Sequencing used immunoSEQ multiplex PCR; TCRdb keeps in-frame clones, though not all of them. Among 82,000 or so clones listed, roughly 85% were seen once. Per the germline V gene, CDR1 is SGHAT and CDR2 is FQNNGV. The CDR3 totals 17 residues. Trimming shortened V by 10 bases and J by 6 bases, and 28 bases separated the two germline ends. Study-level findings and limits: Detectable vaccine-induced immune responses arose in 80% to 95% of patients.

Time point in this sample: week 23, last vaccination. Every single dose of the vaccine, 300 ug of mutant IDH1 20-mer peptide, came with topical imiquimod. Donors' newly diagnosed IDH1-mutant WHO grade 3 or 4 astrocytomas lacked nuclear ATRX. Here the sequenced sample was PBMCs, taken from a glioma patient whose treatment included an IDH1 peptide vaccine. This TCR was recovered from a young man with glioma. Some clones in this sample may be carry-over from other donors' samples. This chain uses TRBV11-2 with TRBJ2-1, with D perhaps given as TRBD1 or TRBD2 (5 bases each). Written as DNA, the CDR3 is TGTGCCACCAAAGGTCAGGGCCCGGGGAGTAGGAGCAATGAGCAGTTCTTC. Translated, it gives CATKGQGPGSRSNEQFF.